This is a list of T cell receptor beta chains from one sample in a study of long-term antiretroviral therapy in people with HIV. Sequencing was performed with immunoSEQ multiplex PCR; in TCRdb, only in-frame clones are kept and a portion is missing. The sample includes tens of thousands of clones, around 86% of them seen just once. This sample comprised unsorted PBMCs, obtained 0.2 years before starting antiretroviral therapy. All receptors come from a man aged 18-30 years with HIV. Both conserved end residues are part of each CDR3. The D gene is left open where the match is weak. Some rows mark clone size as missing; the rest say once, few, many or name a class of expanded clone.

length	V	D	size	J	CDR3	DNA
16	TRBV21-1	.	.	TRBJ1-5	CASREDRETVNQPQHF	TGTGCCAGCAGGGAAGACAGGGAGACAGTTAATCAGCCCCAGCATTTT
16	TRBV28	TRBD1	.	TRBJ1-2	CASGGGETGDNYGYTF	TGTGCCAGCGGGGGAGGGGAAACAGGGGACAACTATGGCTACACCTTC
14	TRBV7-7	.	.	TRBJ2-5	CASSLGTGSLAQYF	TGTGCTAGCAGCTTAGGGACTGGCTCATTGGCCCAGTACTTC
13	TRBV19	.	.	TRBJ1-1	CASRAGMNTEAFF	TGTGCCAGTAGGGCCGGGATGAACACTGAAGCTTTCTTT
13	TRBV6-4	TRBD1	.	TRBJ2-1	CASSETGSHEQFF	TGTGCCAGCAGTGAGACAGGGAGCCATGAGCAGTTCTTC
12	TRBV11-2	.	once	TRBJ2-7	CASSSFSYEQYF	TGTGCCAGCAGCTCCTTCTCCTACGAGCAGTACTTC
14	TRBV6-6	.	.	TRBJ2-1	CASSYPSLDNEQFF	TGTGCCAGCAGTTACCCGAGTCTTGACAATGAGCAGTTCTTC
14	TRBV5-4	.	once	TRBJ1-1	CASSPGTAVGEAFF	TGTGCCAGCAGCCCCGGGACGGCGGTGGGTGAAGCTTTCTTT
12	TRBV4-3	.	.	TRBJ1-4	CASSQVGEKLFF	TGCGCCAGCAGCCAAGTAGGTGAAAAACTGTTTTTT
16	TRBV4-3	.	medium-sized	TRBJ2-5	CASSPCSGVEEETQYF	TGCGCCAGCAGCCCCTGCTCGGGAGTAGAAGAAGAGACCCAGTACTTC
15	TRBV5-1	TRBD2	.	TRBJ2-3	CASSLVAGSTDTQYF	TGCGCCAGCAGCTTGGTAGCGGGGAGCACAGATACGCAGTATTTT
15	TRBV7-2	TRBD2	.	TRBJ2-1	CASSLSVAGDNEQFF	TGTGCCAGCAGCTTATCGGTAGCGGGAGACAATGAGCAGTTCTTC
15	TRBV5-1	TRBD1	.	TRBJ2-5	CASSLRQGGQETQYF	TGCGCCAGCAGCTTAAGACAGGGGGGCCAAGAGACCCAGTACTTC
12	TRBV18	TRBD1	.	TRBJ1-4	CASSPGQAKLFF	TGTGCCAGCTCACCGGGACAGGCTAAACTGTTTTTT
14	TRBV4-2	.	few	TRBJ2-7	CASSQEAGSYEQYF	TGTGCCAGCAGCCAAGAGGCAGGCTCCTACGAGCAGTACTTC
14	TRBV6-6	.	.	TRBJ2-3	CASRPFSGTDTQYF	TGTGCCAGCAGGCCCTTTTCTGGCACAGATACGCAGTATTTT
17	TRBV5-6	TRBD2	.	TRBJ2-1	CASSYGGGSGSYNEQFF	TGTGCCAGCAGCTACGGGGGGGGTAGCGGGAGCTACAATGAGCAGTTCTTC